Sequencing of this T cell receptor beta chain was carried out in a study of T cells after yellow fever vaccination. TCRdb called the 5' RACE reads again in MiXCR, with one record for every CDR3 protein. Found here are some 320,000 distinct CDR3 sequences, roughly 8.7% of them singletons; the top ten hold more than 15%. The sample here was PBMCs, taken on the day of the first yellow fever vaccination. This clonotype was sampled from a man younger than 30 who received the YFV17D yellow fever vaccine.

CDR3 in amino acids: CASMGQGLDTQYF. DNA of the CDR3: TGTGCCAGCATGGGGCAGGGGTTAGATACGCAGTATTTT. This rearrangement joins TRBV28 to TRBJ2-3, with D possibly TRBD1 on 6 matching bases. V was clipped by 7 bases and J by 5 bases, with 13 bases between them. The V gene's germline CDR1 is MDHEN and CDR2 SYDVKM. The CDR3 consists of 13 residues.